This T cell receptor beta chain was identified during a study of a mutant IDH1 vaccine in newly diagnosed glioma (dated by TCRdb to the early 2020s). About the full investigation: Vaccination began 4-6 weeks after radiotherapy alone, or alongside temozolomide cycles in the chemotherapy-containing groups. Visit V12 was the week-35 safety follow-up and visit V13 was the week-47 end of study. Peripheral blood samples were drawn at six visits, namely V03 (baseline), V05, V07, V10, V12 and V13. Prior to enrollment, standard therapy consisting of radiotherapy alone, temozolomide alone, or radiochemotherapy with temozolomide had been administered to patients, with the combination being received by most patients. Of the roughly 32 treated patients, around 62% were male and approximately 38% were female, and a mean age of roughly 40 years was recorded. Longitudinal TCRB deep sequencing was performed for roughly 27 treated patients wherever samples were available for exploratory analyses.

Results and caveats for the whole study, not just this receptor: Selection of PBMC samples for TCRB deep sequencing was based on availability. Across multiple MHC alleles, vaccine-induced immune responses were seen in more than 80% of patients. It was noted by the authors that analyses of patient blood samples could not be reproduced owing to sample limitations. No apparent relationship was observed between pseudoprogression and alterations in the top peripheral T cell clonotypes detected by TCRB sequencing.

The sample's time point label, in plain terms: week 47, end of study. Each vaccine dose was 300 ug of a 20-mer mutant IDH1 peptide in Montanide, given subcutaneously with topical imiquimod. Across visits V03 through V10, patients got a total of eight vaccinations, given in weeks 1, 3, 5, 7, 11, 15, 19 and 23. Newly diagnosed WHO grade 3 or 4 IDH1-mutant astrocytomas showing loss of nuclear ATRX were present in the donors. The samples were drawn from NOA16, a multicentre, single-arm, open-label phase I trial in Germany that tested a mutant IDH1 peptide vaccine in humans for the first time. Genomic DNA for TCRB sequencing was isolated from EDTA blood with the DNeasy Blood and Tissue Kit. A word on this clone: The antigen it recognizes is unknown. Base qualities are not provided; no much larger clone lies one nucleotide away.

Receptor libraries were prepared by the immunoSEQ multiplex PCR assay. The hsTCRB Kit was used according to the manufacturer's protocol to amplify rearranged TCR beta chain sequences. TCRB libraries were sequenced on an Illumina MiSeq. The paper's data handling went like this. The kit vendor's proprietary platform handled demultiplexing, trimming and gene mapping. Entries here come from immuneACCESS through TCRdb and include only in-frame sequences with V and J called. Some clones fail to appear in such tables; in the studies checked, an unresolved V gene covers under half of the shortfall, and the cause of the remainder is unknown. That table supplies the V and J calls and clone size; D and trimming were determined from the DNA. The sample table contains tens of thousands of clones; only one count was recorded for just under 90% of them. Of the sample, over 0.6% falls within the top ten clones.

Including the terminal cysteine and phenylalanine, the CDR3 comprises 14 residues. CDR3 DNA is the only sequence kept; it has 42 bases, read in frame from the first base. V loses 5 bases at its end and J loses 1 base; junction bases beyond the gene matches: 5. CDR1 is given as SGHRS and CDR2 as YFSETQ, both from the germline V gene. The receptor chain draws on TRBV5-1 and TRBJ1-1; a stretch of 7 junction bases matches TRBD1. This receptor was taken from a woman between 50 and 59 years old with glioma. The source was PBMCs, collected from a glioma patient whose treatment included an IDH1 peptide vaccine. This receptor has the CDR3 CASRFTGANTEAFF. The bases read TGCGCCAGCAGATTTACAGGGGCGAACACTGAAGCTTTCTTT.